Below are 21 T cell receptor beta chains sequenced from a single sample in a study of T cells after yellow fever vaccination. TCRdb passed the 5' RACE reads through MiXCR, listing each CDR3 protein once. The table has approximately 13,000 distinct CDR3 sequences, approximately 5% seen once; the top ten hold roughly 48%. This sample comprised PBMCs, either bulk or a sorted T-cell subset (CD4+, CD8+, memory, or dextramer-sorted; not recorded which), obtained 45 days after the yellow fever booster vaccination. The receptors stem from a man between 25 and 39 years old who received the YFV17D yellow fever vaccine.

In its sample, this clonotype was seen many times. The rearrangement links TRBV25-1 to TRBJ1-2; perhaps TRBD1 as D (5 bases). V gave up 6 bases and J gave up 2 bases, with 13 bases separating them. The CDR3 runs to 14 residues. Germline-derived CDR1 and CDR2 are MGHDK and SYGVNS. The CDR3 protein is CASSTRGSNYGYTF. CDR3 DNA: TGTGCCAGCAGCACTCGGGGGTCAAACTATGGCTACACCTTC.

This clonotype appeared many times. This chain joins TRBV7-2 and TRBJ2-1, with unresolved D. Trimming removed 5 bases from V and 2 bases from J, with 16 bases in between. Germline V CDR1 and CDR2: SGHTA, FQGNSA. CDR3 length: 16 residues. DNA for the CDR3: TGTGCCAGCAGCAAAACCCTTAGCTGGCCCTACAATGAGCAGTTCTTC. This gives the protein CASSKTLSWPYNEQFF.

Notes on this clonotype: This may arise from a read error, as a much more abundant clone is one base away. The chain uses TRBV5-1 and TRBJ2-1; TRBD1 matches at 8 bases. The CDR3 runs 15 residues. The V gene's germline CDR1 is SGHRS and CDR2 YFSETQ. CDR3: CTSSLTGTGVYEQFF. The CDR3 coding sequence is TGCACCAGCAGCTTAACCGGGACAGGAGTATATGAGCAGTTCTTC.

There are many counts of this clonotype. The V and J genes are TRBV20-1 and TRBJ2-3; 11 bases fit TRBD1. This CDR3 contains 20 residues. Germline V gene sequence: CDR1 DFQATT, CDR2 SNEGSKA (reference sequence). The ends lost 1 base at V and 3 bases at J; junction bases unmatched: 18. Here the CDR3 DNA reads TGCAGTGCTAGAGGGGGGGGCTCTAACCGGGACAGGGGGACTACAGATACGCAGTATTTT. It yields the protein CSARGGGSNRDRGTTDTQYF.

This clonotype was counted ten times or more. The chain joins TRBV7-8 to TRBJ2-2, with 8 nucleotides matching TRBD2. The CDR3 loop spans 17 amino acids. CDR1 and CDR2 from the germline V gene are SGHVS and FQNEAQ. Trimming cost V 1 base and J 5 bases; bases outside gene matches: 9. CDR3 in DNA: TGTGCCAGCAGCTTAGGCCCGGGAGGGCGATTTACCGGGGAGCTGTTTTTT. The encoded protein is CASSLGPGGRFTGELFF.

This clonotype has a count of ten or more. The V call is TRBV24-1, the J call TRBJ2-7; D call uncertain. Per the germline V gene, CDR1 is KGHDR and CDR2 is SFDVKD. Trimming shortened V by 0 bases and J by 4 bases, and 6 bases separated the two germline ends. The CDR3 extends over 13 amino acids. CDR3 amino acids: CATSDLDGYEQYF. DNA of the CDR3: TGTGCCACCAGTGATTTGGACGGTTACGAGCAGTACTTC.

The sample holds many counts of this clonotype. This chain joins TRBV5-6 and TRBJ2-7, with 10 bases aligning to TRBD2. The J segment lost 2 bases and the V segment lost 4 bases, leaving 9 bases of the junction unmatched. Germline V CDR1 and CDR2: SGHDT, YYEEEE. The CDR3 has 16 residues. In DNA, the CDR3 is TGTGCCAGCAGCATGCTGACTAGCGGGCACACCTACGAGCAGTACTTC. It codes for CASSMLTSGHTYEQYF.

This clonotype was observed at least ten times. The J gene is TRBJ2-7, the V gene TRBV12-3 or TRBV12-4; D ambiguous. Trimming removed 3 bases from V and 5 bases from J, with 20 bases in between. The CDR3 runs to 16 residues. In DNA, the CDR3 is TGTGCCAGCAGTTTGGGCTTTGTCGGAGCTTTCCACGAGCAGTACTTC. Amino acids: CASSLGFVGAFHEQYF.

This clonotype came up many times. The chain couples TRBV5-1 to TRBJ2-3; D call uncertain. Germline V lookup: CDR1 SGHRS, CDR2 YFSETQ. Trimming cost V 4 bases and J 2 bases, with 2 bases left between them. This CDR3 is 11 amino acids long. The CDR3 spells CASSNTDTQYF. The CDR3 bases are TGCGCCAGCAGCAACACAGATACGCAGTATTTT. Combining the CDR3 with reference TRBV5-1 and TRBJ2-3 gives the whole variable domain KAGVTQTPRYLIKTRGQQVTLSCSPISGHRSVSWYQQTPGQGLQFLFEYFSETQRNKGNFPGRFSGRQFSNSRSEMNVSTLELGDSALYLCASSNTDTQYFGPGTRLTVL.

In this sample, this clonotype turned up many times. The chain joins TRBV5-4 to TRBJ2-7; no clear D gene. There are 11 residues in the CDR3. CDR1 is SGHNT, CDR2 YYREEE, per germline (reference sequence). The V end lost 3 bases, the J end lost 0 bases, and 1 base lay between the germline ends. The CDR3 DNA is TGTGCCAGCAGCTACTCCTACGAGCAGTACTTC. Its translation: CASSYSYEQYF.

In this sample, this clonotype turned up many times. The chain is built from TRBV29-1 and TRBJ1-4, with D perhaps matching TRBD1 (5 bases). V gave up 6 bases and J gave up 8 bases, with 22 bases separating them. The CDR3 sequence is 15 residues long. Germline V gene sequence: CDR1 SQVTM, CDR2 ANQGSEA. The CDR3 reads CSVDFTGDSVEKLFF. The DNA of the CDR3 is TGCAGCGTGGATTTTACTGGGGACTCCGTCGAAAAACTGTTTTTT.

This clonotype showed up many times. V usage is TRBV19 and J usage is TRBJ2-6, with unresolved D. The germline CDR1 and CDR2 sequences are LNHDA and SQIVND (reference sequence). The CDR3 is made up of 16 amino acids. V was pared by 4 bases and J by 1 base, with 11 bases between. This CDR3 is CASSTLGSSGANVLTF. The CDR3 DNA is TGTGCCAGTAGTACCCTAGGGTCGTCTGGGGCCAACGTCCTGACTTTC. The complete variable domain, with remaining parts taken from reference TRBV19 and TRBJ2-6, reads DGGITQSPKYLFRKEGQNVTLSCEQNLNHDAMYWYRQDPGQGLRLIYYSQIVNDFQKGDIAEGYSVSREKKESFPLTVTSAQKNPTAFYLCASSTLGSSGANVLTFGAGSRLTVL.

This clonotype has ten or more counts. The chain uses TRBV5-1 and TRBJ2-7; D is ambiguous. CDR3 length: 14 residues. The ends were cut back, 4 bases at V and 1 base at J, with 12 bases in the middle. CDR1 and CDR2 from the germline V gene are SGHRS and YFSETQ. The chain's CDR3 is CASSPLASSYEQYF. CDR3 nucleotide sequence: TGCGCCAGCAGCCCATTGGCCAGTTCCTACGAGCAGTACTTC.

This clonotype was recorded many times. The chain links TRBV7-2 to TRBJ2-7; no reliable D call. Trimming cost V 3 bases and J 3 bases, with 12 bases left between them. Germline V CDR1 and CDR2: SGHTA, FQGNSA. The CDR3 has 14 amino acids. The CDR3 loop is CASSFMDGNYEQYF. The CDR3 nucleotides are TGTGCCAGCAGCTTCATGGACGGCAACTACGAGCAGTACTTC.

The V call is TRBV15, the J call TRBJ2-6; either TRBD1 or TRBD2 may supply D (5 bases each). This CDR3 spans 18 amino acids. The V end lost 1 base, the J end lost 4 bases, and 17 bases lay between the germline ends. The germline V gene encodes CDR1 LNHNV and CDR2 YYDKDF (reference sequence). The CDR3 nucleotides read TGTGCCACCAGCAGAGGCCGGTTGAGGGGAACGGGGGCCAACGTCCTGACTTTC. Its protein product is CATSRGRLRGTGANVLTF. The full variable domain, with the rest looked up from reference TRBV15 and TRBJ2-6, is DAMVIQNPRYQVTQFGKPVTLSCSQTLNHNVMYWYQQKSSQAPKLLFHYYDKDFNNEADTPDNFQSRRPNTSFCFLDIRSPGLGDTAMYLCATSRGRLRGTGANVLTFGAGSRLTVL.

This clonotype was recorded at least ten times. The V gene is TRBV7-2, the J gene TRBJ1-2; D may be TRBD1 (5 bases). The V gene's germline CDR1 is SGHTA and CDR2 FQGNSA. The V end was cut by 7 bases, the J end by 2 bases, with 17 bases between. The CDR3 contains 15 residues. CDR3 bases: TGTGCCAGCACCCTCGGGGGAGGGCCAAACTATGGCTACACCTTC. Translating gives CASTLGGGPNYGYTF.

This clonotype was found many times. The gene calls are TRBV29-1 and TRBJ2-5, with unresolved D. Germline V CDR1 and CDR2: SQVTM, ANQGSEA. With 4 bases removed from V and 4 bases from J, the gap between germline ends came to 7 bases. CDR3 length: 11 residues. CDR3 loop: CSVGPGETQYF. In nucleotides, the CDR3 is TGCAGCGTTGGTCCCGGAGAGACCCAGTACTTC.

This clonotype was counted ten times or more. The chain combines TRBV7-6 with TRBJ2-1; the match to TRBD1 covers 12 bases. CDR3 size: 15 residues. After removal of 6 bases from V and 7 bases from J, the junction contained 7 bases not matched to a gene. The germline CDR1 and CDR2 sequences are SGHVS and FNYEAQ. The CDR3 loop reads CASRAGTGGRNEQFF. CDR3 nucleotides: TGTGCCAGCAGGGCCGGGACAGGGGGCAGGAATGAGCAGTTCTTC.

In its sample, this clonotype was seen many times. V and J are TRBV5-1 and TRBJ1-5; D unclear. The V end was cut by 0 bases, the J end by 6 bases, with 10 bases between. Germline values: CDR1 SGHRS, CDR2 YFSETQ. CDR3 length: 14 residues. The CDR3 protein is CASSLGAGGQPQHF. Here the CDR3 DNA reads TGCGCCAGCAGCTTGGGGGCGGGAGGTCAGCCCCAGCATTTT.

The sample holds many counts of this clonotype. The rearrangement joins TRBV18 to TRBJ1-2, with 9 positions matching TRBD1. The V gene end was trimmed by 3 bases and the J gene end by 2 bases; junction bases not matched to a gene: 1. There are 14 residues in the CDR3. The germline gives CDR1 KGHSH, CDR2 LQKENI. The CDR3 DNA reads TGTGCCAGCTCACCCGGACAGGGGAACTATGGCTACACCTTC. Its translation: CASSPGQGNYGYTF.

This clonotype was recorded at least ten times. The V call is TRBV12-3 or TRBV12-4, the J call TRBJ2-1; TRBD1 matches at 9 bases. This CDR3 has 16 amino acids. The trim removed 3 bases at V and 2 bases at J, leaving 5 bases unmatched. The CDR3 spells CASSFVGTGTYNEQFF. In DNA, the CDR3 is TGTGCCAGCAGTTTTGTGGGGACAGGGACCTACAATGAGCAGTTCTTC.